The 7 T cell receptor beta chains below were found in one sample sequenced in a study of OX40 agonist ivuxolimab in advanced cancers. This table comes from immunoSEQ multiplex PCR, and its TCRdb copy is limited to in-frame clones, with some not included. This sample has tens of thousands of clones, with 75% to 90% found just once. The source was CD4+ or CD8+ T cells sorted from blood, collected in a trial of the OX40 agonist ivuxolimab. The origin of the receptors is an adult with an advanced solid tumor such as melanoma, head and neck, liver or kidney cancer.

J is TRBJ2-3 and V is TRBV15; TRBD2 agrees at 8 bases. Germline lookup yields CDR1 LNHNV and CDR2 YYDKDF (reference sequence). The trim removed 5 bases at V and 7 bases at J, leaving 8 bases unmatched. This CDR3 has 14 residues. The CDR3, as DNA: TGTGCCACCAGCCCACTCGGGGGGGGGAATACGCAGTATTTT. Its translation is CATSPLGGGNTQYF.

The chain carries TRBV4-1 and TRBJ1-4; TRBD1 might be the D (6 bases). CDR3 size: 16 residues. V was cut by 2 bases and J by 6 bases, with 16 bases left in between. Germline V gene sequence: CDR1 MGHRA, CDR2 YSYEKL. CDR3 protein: CASSQPRGPGDEKLFF. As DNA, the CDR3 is TGCGCCAGCAGCCAACCCCGGGGGCCCGGGGATGAAAAACTGTTTTTT.

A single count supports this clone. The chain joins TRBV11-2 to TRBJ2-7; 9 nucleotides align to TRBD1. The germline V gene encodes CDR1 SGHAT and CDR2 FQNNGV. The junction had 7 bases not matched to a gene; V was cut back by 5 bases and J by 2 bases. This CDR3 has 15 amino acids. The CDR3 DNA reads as TGTGCCAGCAGCGATCGGACAGGGGCCGCCTACGAGCAGTACTTC. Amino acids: CASSDRTGAAYEQYF.

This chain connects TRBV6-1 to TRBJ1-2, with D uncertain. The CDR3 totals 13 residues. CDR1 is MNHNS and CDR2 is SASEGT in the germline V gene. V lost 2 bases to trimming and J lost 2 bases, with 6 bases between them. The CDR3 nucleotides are TGTGCCAGCAGTGAACTTCAGAACTATGGCTACACCTTC. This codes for CASSELQNYGYTF.

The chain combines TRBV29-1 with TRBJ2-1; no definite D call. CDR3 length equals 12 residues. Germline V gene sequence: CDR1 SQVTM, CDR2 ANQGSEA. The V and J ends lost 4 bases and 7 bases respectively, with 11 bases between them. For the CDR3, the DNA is TGCAGCGTTGCGGTAGGTACGAATGAGCAGTTCTTC. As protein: CSVAVGTNEQFF.

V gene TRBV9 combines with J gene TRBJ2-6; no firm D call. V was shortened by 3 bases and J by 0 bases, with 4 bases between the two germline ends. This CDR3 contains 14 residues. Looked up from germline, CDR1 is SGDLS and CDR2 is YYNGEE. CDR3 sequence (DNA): TGTGCCAGCAGCGGGAACTCTGGGGCCAACGTCCTGACTTTC. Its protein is CASSGNSGANVLTF.

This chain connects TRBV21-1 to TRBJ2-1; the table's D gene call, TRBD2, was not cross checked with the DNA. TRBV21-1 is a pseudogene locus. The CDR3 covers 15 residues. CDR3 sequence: CASSKYPAGGREQFF. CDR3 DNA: TGTGCCAGCAGCAAGTACCCAGCGGGAGGACGTGAGCAGTTCTTC.